This is a list of T cell receptor beta chains from one sample in a study of shared clonotypes between healthy human individuals. Only in-frame clones appear in the TCRdb table, and some are missing; sequencing was by immunoSEQ multiplex PCR. The table lists 2 million to 2.5 million clones, about 92% of them singletons. The sequenced sample was naive CD4+ T cells from PBMCs. The receptors were sampled from a man younger than 35 in good health. Some clones in this sample may be carry-over from other donors' samples. Both conserved end residues are part of each CDR3. A D gene is named only where the DNA matches it firmly. Part of the rows lack a size; the others show once, few, many or a class for expanded clones.

TRBV21-1,16,TRBJ2-3,-,-,TGTGCCACCTCCTTTGAAGGTCAGGACCCGGGGGATACGCAGTATTTT,CATSFEGQDPGDTQYF
TRBV7-9,15,TRBJ1-3,-,once,TGTGCCAGCAGCTTAAGGGACACCTCTGGAAACACCATATATTTT,CASSLRDTSGNTIYF
TRBV9,15,TRBJ2-7,-,-,TGTGCCAGCAGCCTAACAACAGGCAATTGGAACGAGCAGTACTTC,CASSLTTGNWNEQYF
TRBV30,17,TRBJ1-6,-,once,TGTGCCTGGATGGGAGGGGCGGAACCGCTCTGGAGTTCACCCCTCCACTTT,CAWMGGAEPLWSSPLHF
TRBV7-8,16,TRBJ2-3,TRBD1,-,TGTGCCAGCAGCTTAGCGTCGGGACAGGACGGGGATACGCAGTATTTT,CASSLASGQDGDTQYF
TRBV28,18,TRBJ1-1,-,-,TGTGCCAGCAGTTCAACGTCACTAGGGGCGCCTGGAGGGACTGAAGCTTTCTTT,CASSSTSLGAPGGTEAFF
TRBV11-2,14,TRBJ2-1,-,-,TGTGCCAGCAGCCACACGAGGGGGAGCGATGAGCAGTTCTTC,CASSHTRGSDEQFF
TRBV28,14,TRBJ1-5,-,-,TGTGCCAGCAGAAACAGGGTCCACAATCAGCCCCAGCATTTT,CASRNRVHNQPQHF
TRBV9,15,TRBJ2-2,TRBD2,-,TGTGCCAGCAGGCCGGGACTAGCGAACACCGGGGAGCTGTTTTTT,CASRPGLANTGELFF
TRBV28,14,TRBJ1-2,-,once,TGTGCCAGCAGACTGGGGGGGTTTGGCTATGGCTACACCTTC,CASRLGGFGYGYTF
TRBV28,16,TRBJ2-5,TRBD1,-,TGTGCCAGCAGTTTTCACCCGGGACAGGGAACAGAGACCCAGTACTTC,CASSFHPGQGTETQYF
TRBV1,14,TRBJ2-7,-,-,TGCACCAGCTCCTGGAGCGGGAGCTCCTACGAGCAGTACTTC,CTSSWSGSSYEQYF
TRBV18,16,TRBJ1-3,-,-,TGTGCCAGCTCACCACCGCGGCTGAGCTCTGGAAACACCATATATTTT,CASSPPRLSSGNTIYF
TRBV6-5,15,TRBJ2-1,TRBD2,-,TGTGCCAGAGGAACCGGGACTAGAAATGGGAATGAGCAGTTCTTC,CARGTGTRNGNEQFF
TRBV28,15,TRBJ2-7,-,-,TGTGCCAGCAGTTTACCTCCGGGCCGGGCCTACGAGCAGTACTTC,CASSLPPGRAYEQYF
TRBV6-1,16,TRBJ2-5,TRBD2,-,TGTGCCAGCAGTGAACCATTACCTAGCGGACAAGAGACCCAGTACTTC,CASSEPLPSGQETQYF
TRBV19,14,TRBJ2-7,TRBD2,-,TGTGCCAGTAATCCGGGACTATCTGACTACGAGCAGTACTTC,CASNPGLSDYEQYF
TRBV15,15,TRBJ2-5,TRBD2,once,TGTGCCACCAGCAGCGGGACTAGCTTTGGAGAGACCCAGTACTTC,CATSSGTSFGETQYF
TRBV5-1,12,TRBJ1-2,-,-,TGCGCCAGCAGCTTACCTGGCGGAGGCTACACCTTC,CASSLPGGGYTF
TRBV28,15,TRBJ2-6,-,-,TGTGCCAGCAGTTTACAGGGATCTGGGGCCAACGTCCTGACTTTC,CASSLQGSGANVLTF
TRBV11-2,14,TRBJ2-7,TRBD1,-,TGTGCCAGCAGCTCACTCGGGGACAGGGGCGGCCCGTACTTC,CASSSLGDRGGPYF
TRBV7-2,15,TRBJ1-2,-,once,TGTGCCAGCAGCTTAGAGGCCAGACCTAACTATGGCTACACCTTC,CASSLEARPNYGYTF
TRBV4-1,16,TRBJ2-1,-,-,TGCGCCAGCAGCCTAAGTGGCTCCCACTCCTACAATGAGCAGTTCTTC,CASSLSGSHSYNEQFF
TRBV28,13,TRBJ1-5,-,-,TGTGCCAGCAGCTCCCGACTCAATCAGCCCCAGCATTTT,CASSSRLNQPQHF
TRBV29-1,13,TRBJ1-1,-,-,TGCAGCGTGGAGACATTTATGAACACTGAAGCTTTCTTT,CSVETFMNTEAFF
TRBV5-1,15,TRBJ1-2,-,-,TGCGCCAGCAGCCTGCGGGGGGACGGCCCCTATGGCTACACCTTC,CASSLRGDGPYGYTF
TRBV4-2,16,TRBJ1-5,TRBD1,-,TGTGCCAGCAGCCAAGCCTGGGACAGGGGAAATCAGCCCCAGCATTTT,CASSQAWDRGNQPQHF
TRBV28,19,TRBJ2-4,TRBD2,-,TGTGCCAGCAGTTTGATATTCAGCGGGACGGGAGGAGCCAAAAACATTCAGTACTTC,CASSLIFSGTGGAKNIQYF
TRBV7-2,15,TRBJ1-5,TRBD1,-,TGTGCCAGCAGCCCGGGGACAGGGAGAAATCAGCCCCAGCATTTT,CASSPGTGRNQPQHF
TRBV11-2,16,TRBJ2-7,TRBD2,-,TGTGCCAGCAGCTTATTTCTTGCGGGAGTTGGGGGCGAGCAGTACTTC,CASSLFLAGVGGEQYF
TRBV7-2,17,TRBJ2-3,TRBD2,-,TGTGCCAGCAGCTTATTCCGACTAGCGGGGGCCACAGATACGCAGTATTTT,CASSLFRLAGATDTQYF
TRBV5-1,19,TRBJ2-6,-,-,TGCGCCAGCAGCCTAATGAAGGAGGGTCGGAACTCTGGGGCCAACGTCCTGACTTTC,CASSLMKEGRNSGANVLTF
TRBV19,13,TRBJ1-1,-,-,TGTGCCAGCACAGACAGCATGAACACTGAAGCTTTCTTT,CASTDSMNTEAFF
TRBV10-1,15,TRBJ2-5,-,-,TGCGCCACACCCAGTGAAGGGGGGCGATCAGAGACCCAGTACTTC,CATPSEGGRSETQYF
TRBV19,16,TRBJ1-3,-,-,TGTGCCAGTAGCCCCGGTTATAGCCGCTCTGGAAACACCATATATTTT,CASSPGYSRSGNTIYF
TRBV28,11,TRBJ2-1,-,-,TGTGCCAGCATAGCTGGCAATGAGCAGTTCTTC,CASIAGNEQFF
TRBV5-1,16,TRBJ1-4,-,-,TGCGCCAGCAGCTTGGGGGCGGAACCAACTAATGAAAAACTGTTTTTT,CASSLGAEPTNEKLFF
TRBV11-3,15,TRBJ2-5,TRBD1,-,TGTGCCAGCAGTTTGACAGGGGGCGCTTGGGAGACCCAGTACTTC,CASSLTGGAWETQYF
TRBV5-4,16,TRBJ2-6,-,-,TGTGCCAGCAGCACAGGGCAGCCCTCTGGGGCCAACGTCCTGACTTTC,CASSTGQPSGANVLTF
TRBV30,13,TRBJ2-3,-,-,TGTGCCTGGAGTAACGGTAAAGGGGGGGCGCAGTATTTT,CAWSNGKGGAQYF
TRBV5-1,15,TRBJ1-1,TRBD1,-,TGCGCCAGCAGCTTGGGACAGGGTGGTTACACTGAAGCTTTCTTT,CASSLGQGGYTEAFF
TRBV5-5,14,TRBJ1-5,-,once,TGTGCCAGCAGTCGCACCTATAGCAATCAGCCCCAGCATTTT,CASSRTYSNQPQHF
TRBV19,14,TRBJ2-7,-,-,TGTGCCAGTAGTATAGGGACAGAGTCTTACGAGCAGTACTTC,CASSIGTESYEQYF
TRBV5-6,16,TRBJ2-5,TRBD2,-,TGTGCCAGCAGCCCTGGCCGGACTAGTTTGAGTGAGACCCAGTACTTC,CASSPGRTSLSETQYF
TRBV9,13,TRBJ2-3,-,-,TGTGCCAGCAGCGTAGCTTCCGCAGATACGCAGTATTTT,CASSVASADTQYF
TRBV5-4,16,TRBJ2-2,TRBD2,-,TGTGCCAGCAGCGGTCGACAGACTAGCGGTACCGGGGAGCTGTTTTTT,CASSGRQTSGTGELFF
TRBV29-1,15,TRBJ2-1,TRBD2,once,TGCAGCCTACATGGGACTAGCGGGAGAGGGGGTGAGCAGTTCTTC,CSLHGTSGRGGEQFF
TRBV10-3,15,TRBJ1-3,-,-,TGTGCCATCAGAGGGTCCCTGAGCTCTGGAAACACCATATATTTT,CAIRGSLSSGNTIYF
TRBV10-1,16,TRBJ2-2,TRBD2,-,TGCGCCAGCAGTGACCAGACTAGCAGGAACACCGGGGAGCTGTTTTTT,CASSDQTSRNTGELFF
TRBV7-2,16,TRBJ2-7,TRBD1,-,TGTGCCAGCAGCCCACGTGGGACAGAGAGCTCCTACGAGCAGTACTTC,CASSPRGTESSYEQYF
TRBV5-1,16,TRBJ2-7,-,few,TGCGCCAGCAGCTTGGGTTATAGCGGCCTCTCCTACGAGCAGTACTTC,CASSLGYSGLSYEQYF
TRBV5-1,12,TRBJ1-2,-,-,TGCGCCAGCTCTGAGGGTATCTATGGCTACACCTTC,CASSEGIYGYTF
TRBV11-3,14,TRBJ1-1,-,-,TGTGCCAGCAGCACCGGGGGTCTGGGCACTGAAGCTTTCTTT,CASSTGGLGTEAFF
TRBV30,16,TRBJ1-5,TRBD1,-,TGTGCCTGGAGTAGGACAGGCCTTCCCAGCAATCAGCCCCAGCATTTT,CAWSRTGLPSNQPQHF
TRBV5-1,17,TRBJ2-1,TRBD2,-,TGCGCCAGCAGCTCGCCGGGACTAGCGGGCACCTACAATGAGCAGTTCTTC,CASSSPGLAGTYNEQFF